Below are 23 T cell receptor beta chains sequenced from a single sample in a study of blood T cell repertoires in COVID-19. The method was immunoSEQ multiplex PCR; TCRdb's version includes in-frame clones alone and lacks a portion of them. The sample includes about 210,000 clones, roughly four fifths of them seen just once. Sequenced input: peripheral blood. The source of these receptors is a woman aged 40 to 49 with acute or convalescent COVID-19.

The chain has TRBV7-2 and TRBJ2-7, with 11 bases fitting TRBD2. CDR1 and CDR2 from the germline V gene are SGHTA and FQGNSA. The CDR3 runs to 15 residues. Trimming removed 2 bases from V and 6 bases from J; junction bases left unmatched: 6. For the CDR3, the DNA is TGTGCCAGCAGCTTACCGGGACTAGCGGTGGGCGAGCAGTACTTC. Translated, it gives CASSLPGLAVGEQYF.

This sequence joins TRBV6-5 and TRBJ1-2; maybe TRBD1 (5 bases). Germline CDR1 MNHEY, CDR2 SVGAGI. The CDR3 has 15 amino acids. V was clipped by 7 bases and J by 1 base, with 16 bases between them. DNA of the CDR3: TGTGCCAGCATTCCGATGGGGGGATATAACTATGGCTACACCTTC. This translates into CASIPMGGYNYGYTF.

The rearrangement links TRBV3-1 (or the pseudogene TRBV3-2) to TRBJ2-2, with D tentatively TRBD2 (5 bases). This CDR3 contains 15 residues. Germline V gene data show CDR1 as LGHDT and CDR2 as YNNKEL (reference sequence). The V end lost 5 bases, the J end lost 0 bases, and 10 bases lay between the germline ends. The CDR3 nucleotides read TGTGCCAGCAGCGCTAGGACTTCGAACACCGGGGAGCTGTTTTTT. Translated: CASSARTSNTGELFF.

The chain links TRBV6-6 to TRBJ1-3; TRBD1 matches 9 bases. The V gene's germline CDR1 is MNHNY and CDR2 SVGAGI (reference sequence). The V segment lost 5 bases and the J segment 2 bases; nucleotides outside the gene matches: 10. The CDR3 runs 17 residues. CDR3 DNA: TGTGCCAGCAGTCCACGCAGATGGACAGGGGCTGGAAACACCATATATTTT. Translating gives CASSPRRWTGAGNTIYF.

This sequence joins TRBV5-1 and TRBJ1-2, with 9 bases identical to TRBD1. The CDR3 spans 13 residues. V lost 0 bases to trimming and J lost 8 bases; unmatched junction nucleotides: 2. CDR1 is SGHRS and CDR2 is YFSETQ in the germline V gene. The DNA for the CDR3 is TGCGCCAGCAGCTTGGAAGGGACAGGGGGCTACACCTTC. Protein: CASSLEGTGGYTF.

The rearrangement joins TRBV18 to TRBJ1-4; TRBD1 matches at 9 bases. There are 18 residues in the CDR3. Germline V lookup: CDR1 KGHSH, CDR2 LQKENI. After removal of 2 bases from V and 4 bases from J, the junction contained 11 bases not matched to a gene. CDR3: CASSPRTAGTGNNEKLFF. The DNA for the CDR3 is TGTGCCAGCTCACCAAGGACCGCTGGGACAGGGAATAATGAAAAACTGTTTTTT.

A word on this clone: This sequence may be a read error, since a much larger clone differs from it by one base. Other DNA sequences in the sample encode the same CDR3. The genes are TRBV9 and TRBJ1-1; D is unresolved. Trimming stripped 1 base from V and 0 bases from J, with 4 bases between. Germline V gene sequence: CDR1 SGDLS, CDR2 YYNGEE. The CDR3 is made up of 13 amino acids. This chain's CDR3 is CASSVTVNTEAFF. The CDR3 DNA reads as TGTGCCAGCAGCGTAACGGTGAACACTGAAGCTTTCTTT.

This clone has only a few counts. This sequence joins TRBV10-3 and TRBJ1-2, with TRBD1 as a possible D gene (6 bases). Trimming pared 6 bases from V and 1 base from J, leaving 9 bases between. This CDR3 spans 13 amino acids. Germline CDR1 is ENHRY and CDR2 is SYGVKD. DNA of the CDR3: TGTGCCATCAGCGAGGACAGTAACTATGGCTACACCTTC. Protein sequence: CAISEDSNYGYTF.

This clone was seen only once. The rearrangement uses TRBV3-1 (or the pseudogene TRBV3-2) and TRBJ1-1; D may be TRBD1 (5 bases). V gave up 1 base and J gave up 4 bases, with 10 bases separating them. The CDR3 covers 14 residues. Looked up from germline, CDR1 is LGHDT and CDR2 is YNNKEL (reference sequence). In DNA form, the CDR3 reads TGTGCCAGCAGCCAAGGACAGTTAGCCACTGAAGCTTTCTTT. This translates into CASSQGQLATEAFF.

J is TRBJ2-1 and V is TRBV10-3; weak D call: TRBD2 (6 bases). The length of the CDR3 is 17 residues. V shed 2 bases and J shed 7 bases, with 21 bases lying between them. Germline CDR1 and CDR2: ENHRY and SYGVKD. CDR3 protein: CAISEGELAIVGNEQFF. CDR3 bases: TGTGCCATCAGTGAGGGGGAACTAGCAATAGTAGGGAATGAGCAGTTCTTC.

The gene calls are TRBV13 and TRBJ1-2; TRBD1 aligns across 7 bases. With V trimmed by 3 bases and J by 5 bases, 6 bases remained unmatched. Germline V gene lookup returns CDR1 PRHDT and CDR2 FYEKMQ (reference sequence). The CDR3 spans 14 residues. CDR3 region: CASSLGRGEYGYTF. The CDR3 nucleotides read TGTGCCAGCAGCTTGGGCAGGGGGGAATATGGCTACACCTTC.

The chain links TRBV4-1 to TRBJ2-7, with 9 bases lining up with TRBD1. V shed 1 base, J shed 1 base, and the junction held 5 bases outside the gene matches. The germline CDR1 and CDR2 sequences are MGHRA and YSYEKL. CDR3 length: 16 amino acids. The chain's CDR3 is CASSQAGQGISYEQYF. The DNA of the CDR3 is TGCGCCAGCAGCCAAGCAGGACAGGGGATTTCCTACGAGCAGTACTTC.

In DNA form, the CDR3 reads TGTGCCAGTAGTACACGCGGGTTGGTGAACACTGAAGCTTTCTTT. This encodes CASSTRGLVNTEAFF. The chain carries TRBV19 and TRBJ1-1; D call uncertain. V lost 4 bases and J 0 bases, leaving 12 bases between the germline ends. The germline CDR1 and CDR2 sequences are LNHDA and SQIVND (reference sequence). The CDR3 runs to 15 residues. Based on the CDR3 plus reference TRBV19 and TRBJ1-1, the full variable domain is DGGITQSPKYLFRKEGQNVTLSCEQNLNHDAMYWYRQDPGQGLRLIYYSQIVNDFQKGDIAEGYSVSREKKESFPLTVTSAQKNPTAFYLCASSTRGLVNTEAFFGQGTRLTVV.

The rearrangement links TRBV6-5 to TRBJ1-6, with TRBD1 matching 9 bases. The length of the CDR3 is 14 residues. The ends lost 2 bases at V and 10 bases at J; junction bases unmatched: 3. Germline CDR1 and CDR2: MNHEY and SVGAGI. The CDR3 reads CASSYGTGNSPLHF. The CDR3, as DNA: TGTGCCAGCAGTTACGGGACAGGGAACTCACCCCTCCACTTT.

J is TRBJ2-3 and V is TRBV5-1; a weak D match, TRBD1 (6 bases). This CDR3 is built from 12 residues. The germline V gene has CDR1 SGHRS and CDR2 YFSETQ. Trimming took 2 bases from V and 6 from J, leaving 7 bases between them. Here the CDR3 reads CASSFGGDTQYF. CDR3 DNA sequence: TGCGCCAGCAGCTTTGGGGGCGATACGCAGTATTTT.

This clone was found once. The chain uses TRBV7-8 and TRBJ1-1; possibly TRBD1 for D (6 bases). This CDR3 spans 14 amino acids. V gave up 2 bases and J gave up 10 bases, with 17 bases separating them. The germline V gene has CDR1 SGHVS and CDR2 FQNEAQ. The chain's CDR3 is CASSLLVGAFGAFF. The CDR3 DNA follows: TGTGCCAGCAGCTTATTGGTGGGGGCTTTCGGAGCTTTCTTT.

This clone was recorded a few times. The chain is built from TRBV5-6 and TRBJ1-2, with no clear D. The CDR3 sequence is 15 residues long. In germline, CDR1 is SGHDT, CDR2 YYEEEE. V was cut by 1 base and J by 4 bases, with 14 bases left in between. CDR3 bases: TGTGCCAGCAGCTTGCGGGGTACGCGAGGCTATGGCTACACCTTC. It translates to CASSLRGTRGYGYTF. Based on the CDR3 plus reference TRBV5-6 and TRBJ1-2, the full variable domain is DAGVTQSPTHLIKTRGQQVTLRCSPKSGHDTVSWYQQALGQGPQFIFQYYEEEERQRGNFPDRFSGHQFPNYSSELNVNALLLGDSALYLCASSLRGTRGYGYTFGSGTRLTVV.

The chain uses TRBV5-1 and TRBJ2-5; TRBD1 agrees at 8 bases. CDR1 SGHRS and CDR2 YFSETQ come from the germline V gene. CDR3 length equals 15 residues. The junction had 7 bases not matched to a gene; V was cut back by 1 base and J by 5 bases. The CDR3 sequence: CASSLYQGAGETQYF. CDR3 sequence (DNA): TGCGCCAGCAGCTTGTATCAGGGGGCTGGGGAGACCCAGTACTTC.

This chain connects TRBV27 to TRBJ2-1; perhaps TRBD2 as D (6 bases). Germline assignment: CDR1 MNHEY and CDR2 SMNVEV (reference sequence). The CDR3 sequence is 17 residues long. V lost 1 base, J lost 6 bases, and 19 bases lay in between. DNA for the CDR3: TGTGCCAGCAGTTTATGGGGGGACCCTCCAAGAGTCAATGAGCAGTTCTTC. It specifies CASSLWGDPPRVNEQFF.

The chain carries TRBV13 and TRBJ2-3; 10 positions match TRBD2. V was pared by 7 bases and J by 3 bases, with 10 bases of the junction left unmatched. In germline, CDR1 is PRHDT, CDR2 FYEKMQ (reference sequence). CDR3 length: 16 residues. CDR3 coding DNA: TGTGCCAGCATGGCTAGCGGGAGAAGAAATACAGATACGCAGTATTTT. It yields the protein CASMASGRRNTDTQYF.

The chain combines TRBV6-2 or TRBV6-3 with TRBJ1-2; perhaps TRBD1 as D (5 bases). Germline-derived CDR1 and CDR2 are MNHEY and SVGEGT. V gave up 6 bases and J gave up 5 bases, with 22 bases separating them. This CDR3 comprises 16 residues. CDR3 sequence: CASSSVVTRGKYGYTF. The DNA for the CDR3 is TGTGCCAGCAGCTCCGTGGTCACGCGGGGGAAGTATGGCTACACCTTC.

The chain recombines TRBV10-2 with TRBJ2-3; TRBD2 aligns across 11 bases. Looked up from germline, CDR1 is WSHSY and CDR2 is SAAADI. Trimming cost V 6 bases and J 6 bases; bases outside gene matches: 14. CDR3 length: 17 amino acids. The DNA of the CDR3 is TGCGCCAGCAGCGACCCTACTAGCGGGGGAGATGGGGATACGCAGTATTTT. Protein: CASSDPTSGGDGDTQYF.

Regarding this clone: Other DNA sequences in this specimen translate into the identical CDR3. This chain links TRBV9 with TRBJ2-7; TRBD1 matches 11 bases. V lost 4 bases and J lost 1; bases outside the gene matches: 4. Germline loops: CDR1 SGDLS, CDR2 YYNGEE. The CDR3 has 15 residues. As DNA, the CDR3 is TGTGCCAGCAGCCCTCGGGACAGGGGGTCCTACGAGCAGTACTTC. Protein product: CASSPRDRGSYEQYF.